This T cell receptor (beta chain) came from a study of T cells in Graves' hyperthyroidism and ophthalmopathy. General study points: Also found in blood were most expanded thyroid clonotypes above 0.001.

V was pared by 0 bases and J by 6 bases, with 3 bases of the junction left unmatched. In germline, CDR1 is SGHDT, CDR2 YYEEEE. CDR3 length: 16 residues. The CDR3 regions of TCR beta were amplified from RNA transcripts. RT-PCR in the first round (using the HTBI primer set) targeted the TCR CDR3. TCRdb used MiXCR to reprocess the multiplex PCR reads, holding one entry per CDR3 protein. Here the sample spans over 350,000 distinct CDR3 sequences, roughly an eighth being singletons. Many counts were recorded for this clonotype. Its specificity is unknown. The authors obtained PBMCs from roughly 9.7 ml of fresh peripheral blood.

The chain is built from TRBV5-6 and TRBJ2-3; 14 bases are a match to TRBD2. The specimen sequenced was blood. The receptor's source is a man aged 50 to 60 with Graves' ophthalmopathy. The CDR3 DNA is TGTGCCAGCAGCTTGGTGGGACTAGCGGGAGCGGATACGCAGTATTTT. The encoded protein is CASSLVGLAGADTQYF.